This T cell receptor (beta chain) was sequenced during a study of blood T cell repertoires in COVID-19. Study details: Acute and convalescent COVID-19 samples came from the United States, Italy and Spain.

Sequencing used immunoSEQ multiplex PCR; TCRdb keeps in-frame clones, though not all of them. Of 100,000 to 150,000 clones listed, more than 80% were seen once; the top ten hold about 3%. This TCR derives from a woman aged 80 or over with COVID-19, enrolled during active disease. The sample taken for sequencing was peripheral blood.

The CDR3 is CASSLAVSSYNEQFF. DNA of the CDR3: TGTGCCAGCAGCTTAGCAGTCAGCTCCTACAATGAGCAGTTCTTC. The gene calls are TRBV7-8 and TRBJ2-1; the D is unclear. Germline V gene data show CDR1 as SGHVS and CDR2 as FQNEAQ. Trimming stripped 0 bases from V and 0 bases from J, with 6 bases between. The CDR3 extends over 15 amino acids.